This is a list of T cell receptor beta chains from one sample in a study of identical twins. TCRdb itself ran the 5' RACE reads through MiXCR, one entry per CDR3 protein. The repertoire holds a few hundred thousand distinct CDR3 sequences, with approximately 15% as singletons. These data were also filed under a second study, of yellow fever vaccine responses in identical twins.

Sequencing was done on a sample of CD4+ T cells sorted from blood. These receptors all stem from a woman younger than 30 in good health. CDR3s include the opening cysteine and the closing phenylalanine or tryptophan. A D gene is named only where the DNA matches it firmly. Not every row has a clone size; where given, it reads once, few, many or a size class.

v_gene: TRBV27; d_gene: TRBD1; abundance: -; j_gene: TRBJ1-2; CDR3nt: TGTGCCAGCAGTCGGACAGGGGAATATGGCTACACCTTC; CDR3aa: CASSRTGEYGYTF
v_gene: TRBV7-2; d_gene: TRBD1; abundance: -; j_gene: TRBJ2-7; CDR3nt: TGTGCCAGCAGCCCCGAGACAGGGAAGTTGGCCTACGAGCAGTACTTC; CDR3aa: CASSPETGKLAYEQYF
v_gene: TRBV3-1; d_gene: TRBD1; abundance: -; j_gene: TRBJ1-1; CDR3nt: TGTGCCAGCAGCCAAGATAGGACAGGGAATCGAGCTTTCTTT; CDR3aa: CASSQDRTGNRAFF
v_gene: TRBV20-1; d_gene: -; abundance: few; j_gene: TRBJ2-5; CDR3nt: TGCAGTGGAGAGGGGCGACAAGAGACCCAGTACTTC; CDR3aa: CSGEGRQETQYF
v_gene: TRBV5-1; d_gene: -; abundance: few; j_gene: TRBJ1-1; CDR3nt: TGCGCCAGCAGCCTGTTATCCATAGGCTGGAACACTGAAGCTTTCTTT; CDR3aa: CASSLLSIGWNTEAFF
v_gene: TRBV28; d_gene: -; abundance: many; j_gene: TRBJ2-3; CDR3nt: TGTGCCAGCGCGGGGAGCACAGATACGCAGTATTTT; CDR3aa: CASAGSTDTQYF
v_gene: TRBV20-1; d_gene: -; abundance: -; j_gene: TRBJ2-3; CDR3nt: TGCAGTGCTAGACTCTCGGGAGTTAGCACAGATACGCAGTATTTT; CDR3aa: CSARLSGVSTDTQYF
v_gene: TRBV11-2; d_gene: TRBD2; abundance: -; j_gene: TRBJ2-1; CDR3nt: TGTGCCAGCAGCTTAGACCCGGGAGGAGGCAATGAGCAGTTCTTC; CDR3aa: CASSLDPGGGNEQFF
v_gene: TRBV20-1; d_gene: -; abundance: -; j_gene: TRBJ2-7; CDR3nt: TGCAGTGCTAGAGGGACTATCTACGAGCAGTACTTC; CDR3aa: CSARGTIYEQYF
v_gene: TRBV15; d_gene: TRBD2; abundance: -; j_gene: TRBJ2-5; CDR3nt: TGTGCCACCAACAGAGACAAAAGACTAGCAGGTCTAGAGACCCAGTACTTC; CDR3aa: CATNRDKRLAGLETQYF
v_gene: TRBV28; d_gene: TRBD2; abundance: -; j_gene: TRBJ2-2; CDR3nt: TGTGCCAGCAGTTTATTTTTAGCGGGAGCAACCGGGGAGCTGTTTTTT; CDR3aa: CASSLFLAGATGELFF
v_gene: TRBV29-1; d_gene: -; abundance: -; j_gene: TRBJ1-1; CDR3nt: TGCAGCGTTGAAATAGGGGTGAACACTGAAGCTTTCTTT; CDR3aa: CSVEIGVNTEAFF
v_gene: TRBV9; d_gene: TRBD2; abundance: many; j_gene: TRBJ2-1; CDR3nt: TGTGCCAGCAGCGTAGGCCCTGCGGGGGGCCTATGGAATGAGCAGTTCTTC; CDR3aa: CASSVGPAGGLWNEQFF
v_gene: TRBV7-3; d_gene: -; abundance: few; j_gene: TRBJ2-2; CDR3nt: TGTGCCAGCAGCCATCATGCAGGGGACCCGAACACCGGGGAGCTGTTTTTT; CDR3aa: CASSHHAGDPNTGELFF
v_gene: TRBV10-3; d_gene: TRBD2; abundance: many; j_gene: TRBJ2-1; CDR3nt: TGTGCCATCACCCCCGGGCGACTAGCGGGGCATGAGCAGTTCTTC; CDR3aa: CAITPGRLAGHEQFF
v_gene: TRBV20-1; d_gene: TRBD2; abundance: -; j_gene: TRBJ2-1; CDR3nt: TGCAGTGCTACCGGACTAGCGGGGTGCTCCTACAATGAGCAGTTCTTC; CDR3aa: CSATGLAGCSYNEQFF
v_gene: TRBV5-1; d_gene: -; abundance: many; j_gene: TRBJ2-5; CDR3nt: TGCGCCAGCATCCAATATAGTGCAGGAGGGAAGACCCAGTACTTC; CDR3aa: CASIQYSAGGKTQYF
v_gene: TRBV20-1; d_gene: TRBD2; abundance: -; j_gene: TRBJ2-2; CDR3nt: TGCAGTGCTACCGGACTAGCGGGGTTCACCGGGGAGCTGTTTTTT; CDR3aa: CSATGLAGFTGELFF
v_gene: TRBV6-2/TRBV6-3; d_gene: -; abundance: -; j_gene: TRBJ1-1; CDR3nt: TGTGCCAGCAGTTACACAGGGTTGAACACTGAAGCTTTCTTT; CDR3aa: CASSYTGLNTEAFF
v_gene: TRBV9; d_gene: -; abundance: -; j_gene: TRBJ2-5; CDR3nt: TGTGCCAGCACCCCCTCGGAAGGGTACCAAGAGACCCAGTACTTC; CDR3aa: CASTPSEGYQETQYF